The entry below gives a single TCR beta chain sequence along with its context. The target antigen is unknown. The primer mix had 60 Vbeta and 13 Jbeta primers. Only in-frame clones appear in the TCRdb table, and some are missing; sequencing was by immunoSEQ multiplex PCR. The data show 200,000 or so clones, approximately 78% seen once. Germline CDR1 reads MNHNS; CDR2 reads SASEGT. The CDR3 loop spans 14 amino acids. V shed 7 bases, J shed 7 bases, and the junction held 10 bases outside the gene matches. The data derive from a study of cytomegalovirus exposure and HLA in healthy donors. Findings of the study overall: HLA alleles showed associations with 15,000 to 20,000 TCR beta sequences in a later analysis, at a 0.05 false discovery rate.

Input material: PBMCs. The chain couples TRBV6-1 to TRBJ2-7, with 10 bases identical to TRBD2. The receptor comes from a woman aged 50 to 60 in good health and CMV-seropositive. The CDR3 reads CASTSLAGVWEQYF. The CDR3 DNA reads TGTGCCAGCACCTCCCTAGCGGGAGTTTGGGAGCAGTACTTC.